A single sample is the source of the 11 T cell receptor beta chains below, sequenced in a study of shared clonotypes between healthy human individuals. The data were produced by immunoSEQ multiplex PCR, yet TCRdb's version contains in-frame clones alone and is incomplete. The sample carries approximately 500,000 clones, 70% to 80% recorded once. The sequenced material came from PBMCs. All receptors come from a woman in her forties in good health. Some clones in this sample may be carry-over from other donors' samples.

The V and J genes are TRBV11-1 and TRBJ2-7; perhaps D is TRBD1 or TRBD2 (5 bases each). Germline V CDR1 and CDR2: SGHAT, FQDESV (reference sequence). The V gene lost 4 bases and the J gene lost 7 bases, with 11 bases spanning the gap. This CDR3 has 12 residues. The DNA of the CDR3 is TGTGCCAGCAGCTCTATGGGACGGGAGCAGTACTTC. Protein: CASSSMGREQYF. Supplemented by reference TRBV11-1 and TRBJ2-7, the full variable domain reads EAEVAQSPRYKITEKSQAVAFWCDPISGHATLYWYRQILGQGPELLVQFQDESVVDDSQLPKDRFSAERLKGVDSTLKIQPAELGDSAMYLCASSSMGREQYFGPGTRLTVT.

The CDR3 sequence: CASSGISGANTGELFF. CDR3 sequence (DNA): TGTGCCAGCTCGGGTATTAGCGGAGCGAACACCGGGGAGCTGTTTTTT. The V call is TRBV18, the J call TRBJ2-2; weak D call: TRBD2 (6 bases). The CDR3 loop spans 16 amino acids. The germline CDR1 and CDR2 sequences are KGHSH and LQKENI. Trimming cost V 6 bases and J 0 bases, with 14 bases left between them.

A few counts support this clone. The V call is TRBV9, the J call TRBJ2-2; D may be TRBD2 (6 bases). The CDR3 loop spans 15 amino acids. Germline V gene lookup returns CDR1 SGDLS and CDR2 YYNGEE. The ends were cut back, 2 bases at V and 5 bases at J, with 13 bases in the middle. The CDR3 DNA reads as TGTGCCAGCAGCGTGAGGGACTCCTATACCGGGGAGCTGTTTTTT. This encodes CASSVRDSYTGELFF. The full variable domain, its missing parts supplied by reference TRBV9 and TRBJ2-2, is DSGVTQTPKHLITATGQRVTLRCSPRSGDLSVYWYQQSLDQGLQFLIQYYNGEERAKGNILERFSAQQFPDLHSELNLSSLELGDSALYFCASSVRDSYTGELFFGEGSRLTVL.

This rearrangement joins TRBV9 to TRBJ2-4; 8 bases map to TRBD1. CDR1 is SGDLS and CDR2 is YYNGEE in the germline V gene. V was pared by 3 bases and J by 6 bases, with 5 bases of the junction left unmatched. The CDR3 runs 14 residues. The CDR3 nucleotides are TGTGCCAGCAGCGCGCGGACAGGGCTAAACATTCAGTACTTC. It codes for CASSARTGLNIQYF.

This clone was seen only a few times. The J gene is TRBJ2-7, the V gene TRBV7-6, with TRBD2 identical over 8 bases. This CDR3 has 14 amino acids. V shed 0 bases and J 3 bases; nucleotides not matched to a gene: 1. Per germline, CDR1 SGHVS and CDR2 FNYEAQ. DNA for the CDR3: TGTGCCAGCAGCTTAGCCCTAGCGGGCTACGAGCAGTACTTC. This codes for CASSLALAGYEQYF.

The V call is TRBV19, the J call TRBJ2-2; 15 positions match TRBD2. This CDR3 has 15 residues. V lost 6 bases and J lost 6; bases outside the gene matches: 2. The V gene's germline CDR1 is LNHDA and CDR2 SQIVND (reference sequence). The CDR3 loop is CASRGLAGGAGELFF. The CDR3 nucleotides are TGTGCCAGTAGGGGACTAGCGGGAGGCGCCGGGGAGCTGTTTTTT.

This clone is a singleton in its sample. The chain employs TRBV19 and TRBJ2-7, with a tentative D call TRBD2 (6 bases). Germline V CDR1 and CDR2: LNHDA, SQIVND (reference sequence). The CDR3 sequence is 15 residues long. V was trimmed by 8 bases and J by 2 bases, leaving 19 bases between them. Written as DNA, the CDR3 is TGTGCCAGTCGGGGGACGGGGTTCACCCCCTACGAGCAGTACTTC. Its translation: CASRGTGFTPYEQYF.

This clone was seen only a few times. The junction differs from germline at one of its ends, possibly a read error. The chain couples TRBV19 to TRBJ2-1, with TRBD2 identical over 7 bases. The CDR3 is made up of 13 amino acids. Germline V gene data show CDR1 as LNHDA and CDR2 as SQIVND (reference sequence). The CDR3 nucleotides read TGTGCCAGTAGTACCGCTCTAGGACTAGTACGGGTCTTC. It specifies CASSTALGLVRVF.

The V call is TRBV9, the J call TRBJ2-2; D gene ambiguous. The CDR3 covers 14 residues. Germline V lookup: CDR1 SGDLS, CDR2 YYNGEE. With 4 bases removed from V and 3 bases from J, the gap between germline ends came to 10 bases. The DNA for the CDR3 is TGTGCCAGCAGCCTTCTACAGTACACCGGGGAGCTGTTTTTT. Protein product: CASSLLQYTGELFF.

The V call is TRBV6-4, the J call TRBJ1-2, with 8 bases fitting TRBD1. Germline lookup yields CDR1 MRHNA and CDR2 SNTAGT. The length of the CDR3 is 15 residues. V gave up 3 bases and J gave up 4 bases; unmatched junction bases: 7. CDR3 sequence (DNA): TGTGCCAGCAGTGAAAGGACAGGGTTTGTCTATGGCTACACCTTC. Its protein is CASSERTGFVYGYTF.

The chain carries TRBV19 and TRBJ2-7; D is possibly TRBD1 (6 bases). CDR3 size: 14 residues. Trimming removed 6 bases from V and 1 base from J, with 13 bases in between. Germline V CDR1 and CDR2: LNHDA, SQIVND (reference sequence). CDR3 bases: TGTGCCAGTAGCTCTATACAGGGTTCCTACGAGCAGTACTTC. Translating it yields CASSSIQGSYEQYF.